This TCR beta chain was found in a study of blood T cell repertoires in COVID-19. The wider study: The study drew acute and convalescent COVID-19 samples from the United States, Italy and Spain. PBMCs, B-cell-depleted T cells, or T cells provided the cDNA or gDNA that made up the material.

The germline gives CDR1 SGHTA, CDR2 FQGNSA. V lost 0 bases and J lost 7, with 18 bases in between. This CDR3 is built from 16 residues. Assay used: immunoSEQ multiplex PCR; TCRdb lists only in-frame clones, some missing. Of roughly 90,000 clones in the sample, 80% were seen once. The specimen was peripheral blood. This TCR was recovered from a woman at least 80 years old with active or convalescent COVID-19. V gene TRBV7-2 combines with J gene TRBJ1-2, with TRBD1 as a possible D gene (5 bases). This CDR3 is CASSLARGYGGGGYTF. Written as DNA, the CDR3 is TGTGCCAGCAGCTTAGCTCGCGGGTACGGGGGAGGTGGCTACACCTTC.